Following are 21 T cell receptor beta chains from one sample sequenced in a study of identical twins. TCRdb re-called the 5' RACE reads with MiXCR, one entry per CDR3 protein. This table has 200,000 to 250,000 distinct CDR3 sequences, around 7.6% appearing once. This sample was also put to use in a study of yellow fever vaccine responses in identical twins.

The specimen sequenced was CD8+ T cells sorted from blood. The receptors originated from a woman aged 18-30 years in good health.

This clonotype was found a few times. The chain links TRBV13 to TRBJ2-7; tentative D call: TRBD2 (6 bases). The CDR3 is 15 residues long. Trimming shortened V by 2 bases and J by 1 base, and 12 bases separated the two germline ends. Per the germline V gene, CDR1 is PRHDT and CDR2 is FYEKMQ (reference sequence). DNA of the CDR3: TGTGCCAGCAGCTTAAGGGCTAGCGCATCCTACGAGCAGTACTTC. It is translated as CASSLRASASYEQYF. Together with reference TRBV13 and TRBJ2-7, the CDR3 gives the full variable domain: AAGVIQSPRHLIKEKRETATLKCYPIPRHDTVYWYQQGPGQDPQFLISFYEKMQSDKGSIPDRFSAQQFSDYHSELNMSSLELGDSALYFCASSLRASASYEQYFGPGTRLTVT.

This clonotype was counted between two and nine times. The CDR3, as DNA: TGTGCCACCAGGGGGACAGGGGGCAATGAGCAGTTCTTC. Translation: CATRGTGGNEQFF. The gene calls are TRBV15 and TRBJ2-1; 11 nucleotides line up with TRBD1. Germline V gene data show CDR1 as LNHNV and CDR2 as YYDKDF (reference sequence). The CDR3 has 13 amino acids. V dropped 6 bases and J dropped 6; count of bases not matched to a gene: 1.

This chain connects TRBV5-5 to TRBJ2-7; 9 nucleotides line up with TRBD1. The CDR3 is made up of 14 amino acids. The V gene end was trimmed by 0 bases and the J gene end by 2 bases; junction bases not matched to a gene: 0. In germline, CDR1 is SGHKS, CDR2 YYEKEE (reference sequence). The CDR3 DNA follows: TGTGCCAGCAGCTTGGGGGACAGGGCCTACGAGCAGTACGTC. Its translation is CASSLGDRAYEQYV.

Ten or more counts support this clonotype. Here the CDR3 DNA reads TGCGCCAGCAGTGTGGGTATCACTGAAGCTTTCTTT. Protein product: CASSVGITEAFF. V is TRBV10-2 and J is TRBJ1-1; D is unresolved. Trimming shortened V by 4 bases and J by 4 bases, and 7 bases separated the two germline ends. CDR1 is WSHSY, CDR2 SAAADI, per germline. This CDR3 contains 12 residues.

The chain recombines TRBV11-1 with TRBJ2-5, with 10 bases aligning to TRBD1. The CDR3 consists of 15 residues. Germline V gene data show CDR1 as SGHAT and CDR2 as FQDESV (reference sequence). The V and J ends lost 5 bases and 2 bases, in that order; junction bases with no gene match: 5. This CDR3 is CASSAPGQGQETQYF. The CDR3 DNA is TGTGCCAGCAGCGCGCCGGGACAGGGGCAAGAGACCCAGTACTTC. Full variable domain (missing parts from reference TRBV11-1 and TRBJ2-5): EAEVAQSPRYKITEKSQAVAFWCDPISGHATLYWYRQILGQGPELLVQFQDESVVDDSQLPKDRFSAERLKGVDSTLKIQPAELGDSAMYLCASSAPGQGQETQYFGPGTRLLVL.

This clonotype has just a few counts. The chain couples TRBV14 to TRBJ2-2; D is unclear. The CDR3 length is 13 residues. Germline CDR1 reads SGHDN; CDR2 reads FVKESK. Deletions cut 8 bases from V and 4 bases from J, with 11 bases between. CDR3 loop: CASSPLRTGELFF. The DNA of the CDR3 is TGTGCCAGCTCCCCCCTACGCACCGGGGAGCTGTTTTTT.

This clonotype came up many times. J is TRBJ2-5 and V is TRBV4-1; D call uncertain. Trimming removed 0 bases from V and 5 bases from J, with 7 bases in between. From germline, CDR1 is MGHRA and CDR2 YSYEKL. The CDR3 extends over 13 amino acids. DNA of the CDR3: TGCGCCAGCAGCCAAGAAAATTGGGAGACCCAGTACTTC. This sequence encodes CASSQENWETQYF.

This clonotype was counted ten times or more. V and J are TRBV7-6 and TRBJ2-1, with 7 bases fitting TRBD2. CDR1 is SGHVS and CDR2 is FNYEAQ in the germline V gene. V trimming: 5 bases; J trimming: 10 bases; junction bases outside the gene matches: 14. This CDR3 contains 15 residues. CDR3 DNA sequence: TGTGCCAGCAGCCCGGACGGATCACTAGCGCGAGAGCAGTTCTTC. Its translation is CASSPDGSLAREQFF. The full variable domain, rest sourced from reference TRBV7-6 and TRBJ2-1, is GAGVSQSPRYKVTKRGQDVALRCDPISGHVSLYWYRQALGQGPEFLTYFNYEAQQDKSGLPNDRFSAERPEGSISTLTIQRTEQRDSAMYRCASSPDGSLAREQFFGPGTRLTVL.

This clonotype was seen ten or more times. This rearrangement joins TRBV5-1 to TRBJ2-5, with D tentatively TRBD2 (5 bases). The CDR3 is 16 amino acids. CDR1 is SGHRS and CDR2 is YFSETQ in the germline V gene. The ends were cut back, 4 bases at V and 1 base at J, with 17 bases in the middle. The CDR3 DNA reads TGCGCCAGCAGCAGCCCGCTCGACGGGGTCCAAGAGACCCAGTACTTC. Its protein is CASSSPLDGVQETQYF.

This clonotype was seen ten or more times. The genes are TRBV4-1 and TRBJ2-2, with 15 bases matching TRBD2. The ends lost 2 bases at V and 1 base at J; junction bases unmatched: 2. The CDR3 is 18 residues long. The germline gives CDR1 MGHRA, CDR2 YSYEKL. The CDR3 is CASSQWGLAGGNTGELFF. As DNA, the CDR3 is TGCGCCAGCAGCCAATGGGGACTAGCGGGGGGGAACACCGGGGAGCTGTTTTTT.

In its sample, this clonotype was seen many times. The chain has TRBV27 and TRBJ2-1, with no clear D. CDR1 is MNHEY and CDR2 is SMNVEV in the germline V gene (reference sequence). Trimming took 1 base from V and 6 from J, leaving 1 base between them. The CDR3 loop spans 11 amino acids. CDR3 residues: CASSLFNEQFF. The CDR3 nucleotides are TGTGCCAGCAGTTTATTCAATGAGCAGTTCTTC.

This clonotype turned up a few times. This rearrangement joins TRBV28 to TRBJ2-7, with TRBD2 identical over 10 bases. The junction had 5 bases not matched to a gene; V was cut back by 4 bases and J by 5 bases. CDR1 and CDR2 (germline): MDHEN, SYDVKM. The CDR3 runs to 14 residues. The CDR3 coding sequence is TGTGCCAGCAGTTCTCTAGCGGGAGAAAACGAGCAGTACTTC. It codes for CASSSLAGENEQYF.

The rearrangement uses TRBV27 and TRBJ2-7; 7 bases align to TRBD1. After removal of 6 bases from V and 5 bases from J, the junction contained 10 bases not matched to a gene. The CDR3 has 14 amino acids. In germline, CDR1 is MNHEY, CDR2 SMNVEV (reference sequence). The CDR3 loop reads CASSRGQLKDEQYF. CDR3 sequence (DNA): TGTGCCAGCAGCAGGGGACAGCTTAAGGACGAGCAGTACTTC.

This clonotype showed up many times. V gene TRBV7-9 combines with J gene TRBJ1-2; D not certain. V was trimmed by 2 bases and J by 4 bases, leaving 11 bases between them. CDR3 length equals 14 residues. CDR1 is SEHNR, CDR2 FQNEAQ, per germline (reference sequence). The CDR3 reads CASSLSIESYGYTF. CDR3 DNA sequence: TGTGCCAGCAGCTTAAGTATTGAGTCCTATGGCTACACCTTC.

This clonotype was picked up a small number of times. The chain is built from TRBV29-1 and TRBJ1-2; D not certain. Germline loops: CDR1 SQVTM, CDR2 ANQGSEA. Trimming pared 2 bases from V and 1 base from J, leaving 11 bases between. This CDR3 region has 14 residues. The chain's CDR3 is CSVESPDGNYGYTF. DNA of the CDR3: TGCAGCGTTGAATCGCCGGACGGTAACTATGGCTACACCTTC.

This clonotype was detected a few times. The chain has TRBV20-1 and TRBJ2-5; TRBD2 agrees at 7 bases. From germline, CDR1 is DFQATT and CDR2 SNEGSKA (reference sequence). The V segment lost 7 bases and the J segment 4 bases; nucleotides outside the gene matches: 6. CDR3 size: 12 residues. CDR3 sequence: CSGDTGGETQYF. CDR3 coding DNA: TGCAGTGGGGATACGGGGGGAGAGACCCAGTACTTC.

This clonotype was observed a few times. This chain uses TRBV20-1 with TRBJ2-7, with TRBD1 matching over 7 bases. Per the germline V gene, CDR1 is DFQATT and CDR2 is SNEGSKA (reference sequence). The V segment lost 1 base and the J segment 3 bases; nucleotides outside the gene matches: 9. The CDR3 runs to 15 residues. The CDR3 nucleotides read TGCAGTGCTAGAGGTTCGCGACAGGGTCTCTACGAGCAGTACGTC. Translated: CSARGSRQGLYEQYV.

The chain joins TRBV12-3 or TRBV12-4 to TRBJ1-1; possible D gene TRBD1, 5 bases. CDR3 size: 15 residues. V lost 3 bases and J 0 bases, leaving 11 bases between the germline ends. The CDR3 protein is CASSFEVGVNTEAFF. The CDR3, as DNA: TGTGCCAGCAGTTTCGAGGTAGGGGTGAACACTGAAGCTTTCTTT.

The sample holds a few counts of this clonotype. This rearrangement joins TRBV2 to TRBJ1-2; perhaps TRBD1 as D (6 bases). V gave up 10 bases and J gave up 8 bases, with 17 bases separating them. From germline, CDR1 is SNHLY and CDR2 FYNNEI. CDR3 size: 12 residues. The CDR3 region has the DNA TGTGCCACCGAGACAGGCGCCCGCGGCTACACCTTC. It specifies CATETGARGYTF.

This clonotype appeared many times. The chain carries TRBV20-1 and TRBJ1-6; possibly TRBD1 for D (6 bases). The CDR3 is 14 residues long. Trimming left V 4 bases short and J 5 bases short, with 12 bases between. Germline V CDR1 and CDR2: DFQATT, SNEGSKA (reference sequence). The CDR3 DNA is TGCAGTGCTAACCCAGACAGGAATAATTCACCCCTCCACTTT. Translating it yields CSANPDRNNSPLHF.

This clonotype was observed many times. The chain carries TRBV7-8 and TRBJ2-1, with D possibly TRBD1 on 5 matching bases. V shed 5 bases and J shed 4 bases, with 15 bases lying between them. The germline V gene has CDR1 SGHVS and CDR2 FQNEAQ. The CDR3 loop spans 15 amino acids. CDR3 protein: CASSRPLQDYNEQFF. The DNA for the CDR3 is TGTGCCAGCAGCAGACCATTACAGGATTACAATGAGCAGTTCTTC.